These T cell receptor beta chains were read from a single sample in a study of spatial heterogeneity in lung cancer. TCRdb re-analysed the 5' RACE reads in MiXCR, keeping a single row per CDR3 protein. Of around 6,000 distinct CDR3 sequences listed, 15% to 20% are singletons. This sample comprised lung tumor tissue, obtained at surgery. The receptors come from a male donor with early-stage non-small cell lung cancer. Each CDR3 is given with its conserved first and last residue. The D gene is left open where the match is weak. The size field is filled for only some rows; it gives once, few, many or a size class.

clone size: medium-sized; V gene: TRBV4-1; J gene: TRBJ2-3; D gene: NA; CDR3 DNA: TGCGCCAGCAGCCGGGACTTCACAGATACGCAGTATTTT; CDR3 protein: CASSRDFTDTQYF
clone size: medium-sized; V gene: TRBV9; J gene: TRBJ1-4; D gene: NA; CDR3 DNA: TGTGCCAGCAGCGTAGAGGGTTTCCTTAATGAAAAACTGTTTTTT; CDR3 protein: CASSVEGFLNEKLFF
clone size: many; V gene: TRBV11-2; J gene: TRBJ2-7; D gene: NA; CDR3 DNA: TGTGCCAGCAGCTCCGCCCCAGGGGCCTACGAGCAGTACTTC; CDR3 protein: CASSSAPGAYEQYF
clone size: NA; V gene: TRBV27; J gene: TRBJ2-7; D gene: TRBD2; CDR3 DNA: TGTGCCAGCAGATCAGCGGGAGGAAACGAGCAGTACTTC; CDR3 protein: CASRSAGGNEQYF
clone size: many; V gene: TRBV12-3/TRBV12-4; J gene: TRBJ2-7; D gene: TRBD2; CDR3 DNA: TGTGCCAGCAGTTTACGGGCTAGCGGGGGGGAGCAGTACTTC; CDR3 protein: CASSLRASGGEQYF
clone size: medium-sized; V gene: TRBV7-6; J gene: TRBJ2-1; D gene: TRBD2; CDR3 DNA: TGTGCCAGCAGCTTCCTTCTAGCGGGATCCTACAATGAGCAGTTCTTC; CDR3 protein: CASSFLLAGSYNEQFF
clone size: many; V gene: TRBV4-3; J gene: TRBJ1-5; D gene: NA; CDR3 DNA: TGCGCCAGCAGCCAAGATACAGGGAACGTGGGTCAGCCCCAGCATTTT; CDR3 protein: CASSQDTGNVGQPQHF
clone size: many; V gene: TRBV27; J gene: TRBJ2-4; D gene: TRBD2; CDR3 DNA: TGTGCCAGCAGTTTTAGACTAGCGGGGGCCAAAAACATTCAGTACTTC; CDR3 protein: CASSFRLAGAKNIQYF
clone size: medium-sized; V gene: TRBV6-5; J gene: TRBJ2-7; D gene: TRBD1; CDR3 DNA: TGTGCCAGCAGTGAGGGGGCCCGGGGCGAGCAGTACTTC; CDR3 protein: CASSEGARGEQYF
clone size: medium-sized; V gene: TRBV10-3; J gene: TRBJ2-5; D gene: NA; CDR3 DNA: TGTGCCATCAGTTCAGACAGCCCGGGAGAGACCCAGTACTTC; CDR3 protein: CAISSDSPGETQYF
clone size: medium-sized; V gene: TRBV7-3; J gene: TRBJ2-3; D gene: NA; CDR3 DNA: TGTGCCAGCAGCCAGGAGGGGTACACAGATACGCAGTATTTT; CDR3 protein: CASSQEGYTDTQYF
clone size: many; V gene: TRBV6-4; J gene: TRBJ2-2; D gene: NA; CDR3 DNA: TGTGCCAGCAGTGACAGGGACACCGGGGAGCTGTTTTTT; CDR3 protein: CASSDRDTGELFF
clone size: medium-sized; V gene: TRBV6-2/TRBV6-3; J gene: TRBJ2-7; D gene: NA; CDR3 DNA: TGTGCCAGCCGGGAGACTAGCTACGAGCAGTACTTC; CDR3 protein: CASRETSYEQYF
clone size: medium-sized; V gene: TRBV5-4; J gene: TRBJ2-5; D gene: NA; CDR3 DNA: TGTGCCAGCAGCTCTGGCACGGAAGACAAAGAGACCCAGTACTTC; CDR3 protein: CASSSGTEDKETQYF
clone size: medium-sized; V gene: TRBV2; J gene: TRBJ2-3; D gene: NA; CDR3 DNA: TGTGCCAGCAGTGAAAGGGGAGATACGCAGTATTTT; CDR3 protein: CASSERGDTQYF
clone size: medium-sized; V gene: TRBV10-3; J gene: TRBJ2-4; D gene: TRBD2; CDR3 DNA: TGTGCCATCAGTGAGGGGACTAGCGGGCCCTTCGGGGACATTCAGTACTTC; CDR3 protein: CAISEGTSGPFGDIQYF
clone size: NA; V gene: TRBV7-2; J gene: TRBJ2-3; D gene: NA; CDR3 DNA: TGTGCCAGCGGAGCTTTTCCAGATACGCAGTATTTT; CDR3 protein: CASGAFPDTQYF
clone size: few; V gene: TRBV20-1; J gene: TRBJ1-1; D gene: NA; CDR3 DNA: TGCAGTTCTGACCCCCCCATGAACACTGAAGCTTTCTTT; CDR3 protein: CSSDPPMNTEAFF
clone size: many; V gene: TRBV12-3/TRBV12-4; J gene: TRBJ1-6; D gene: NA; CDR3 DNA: TGTGCCAGCAGTTTGGCGGGGGGAAGTAATTCACCCCTCCACTTT; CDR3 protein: CASSLAGGSNSPLHF
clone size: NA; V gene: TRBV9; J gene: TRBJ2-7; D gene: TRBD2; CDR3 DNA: TGTGCCAGCAGCCCTCTCCTAGCGGGGGCCCGCTACGAGCAGTACTTC; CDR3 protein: CASSPLLAGARYEQYF
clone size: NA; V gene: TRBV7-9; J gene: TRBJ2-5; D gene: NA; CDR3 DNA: TGTGCCAGCAGCTTATCTACGGGGATCGGAGAGACCCAGTACTTC; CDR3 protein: CASSLSTGIGETQYF
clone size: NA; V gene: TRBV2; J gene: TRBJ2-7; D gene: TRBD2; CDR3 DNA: TGTGCCAGCAGTGAAGAGGGACTAGCCTTAATTATCGGGGAGCAGTACTTC; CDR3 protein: CASSEEGLALIIGEQYF
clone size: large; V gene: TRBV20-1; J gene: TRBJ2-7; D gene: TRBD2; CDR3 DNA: TGCAGTGCTAGAGATTTATCAGCGGGAGTCCGGTACGAGCAGTACTTC; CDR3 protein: CSARDLSAGVRYEQYF
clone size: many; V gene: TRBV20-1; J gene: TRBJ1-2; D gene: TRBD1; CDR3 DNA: TGCAGTGCTAGGCGGTCAGGGGGCGTCTATGGCTACACCTTC; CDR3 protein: CSARRSGGVYGYTF
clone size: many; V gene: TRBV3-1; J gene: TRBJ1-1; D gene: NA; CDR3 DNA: TGTGCCAGCAGCCCCACGGACAGGAACACTGAAGCTTTCTTT; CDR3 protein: CASSPTDRNTEAFF
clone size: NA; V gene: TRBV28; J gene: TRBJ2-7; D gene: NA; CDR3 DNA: TGTGCCACCAGGACAGCGGGAAGAACCTACGAGCAGTACTTC; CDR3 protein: CATRTAGRTYEQYF
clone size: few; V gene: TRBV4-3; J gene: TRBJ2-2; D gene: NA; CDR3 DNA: TGCGCCAGCAGCAGCCAGAACACCGGGGAGCTGTTTTTT; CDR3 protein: CASSSQNTGELFF
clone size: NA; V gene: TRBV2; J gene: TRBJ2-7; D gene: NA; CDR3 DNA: TGTGCCAGCAGCGCCCAGAACGAGCAGTACTTC; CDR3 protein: CASSAQNEQYF
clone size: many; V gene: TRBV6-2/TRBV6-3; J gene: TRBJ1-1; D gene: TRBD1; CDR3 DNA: TGTGCCAGCAGTCCCCCCGGGACAGGGAACACTGAAGCTTTCTTT; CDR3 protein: CASSPPGTGNTEAFF
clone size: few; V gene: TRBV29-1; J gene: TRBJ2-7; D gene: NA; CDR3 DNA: TGCAGCGTTGCTCAGGGGGGCTCCTACGAGCAGTACTTC; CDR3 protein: CSVAQGGSYEQYF
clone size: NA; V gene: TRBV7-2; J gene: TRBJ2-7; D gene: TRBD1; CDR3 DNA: TGTGCCAGCAGCCCCGACAGGGGTCTGGGGGAGCAGTACTTC; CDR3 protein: CASSPDRGLGEQYF
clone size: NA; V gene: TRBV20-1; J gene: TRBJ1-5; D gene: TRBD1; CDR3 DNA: TGCAGTGCTAGGCCGGGACAGGGGACTAATCAGCCCCAGCATTTT; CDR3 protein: CSARPGQGTNQPQHF
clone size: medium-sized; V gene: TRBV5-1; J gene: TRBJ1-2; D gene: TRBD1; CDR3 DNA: TGCGCCAGCAGCAGTCGGGGACAGACCTACTATGGCTACACCTTC; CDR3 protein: CASSSRGQTYYGYTF
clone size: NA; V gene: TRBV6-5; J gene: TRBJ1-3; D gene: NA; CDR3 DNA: TGTGCCAGCAGTTACTCGTTCCGACAGCTAAGAAACACCATATATTTT; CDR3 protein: CASSYSFRQLRNTIYF
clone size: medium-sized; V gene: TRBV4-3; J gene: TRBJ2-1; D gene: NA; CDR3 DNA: TGCGCCAGCAGCCAAGATAGGACTCTCTGGTTGAAAAATGAGCAGTTCTTC; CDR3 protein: CASSQDRTLWLKNEQFF
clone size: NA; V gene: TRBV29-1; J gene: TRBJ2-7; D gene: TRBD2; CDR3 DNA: TGCAGCGTGCGGGCTAGCGGGAGACCCGAGCAGTACTTC; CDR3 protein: CSVRASGRPEQYF
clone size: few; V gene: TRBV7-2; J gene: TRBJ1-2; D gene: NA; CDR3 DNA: TGTGCCAGCAGCTTAGCCGGGGGCTATGGCTACACCTTC; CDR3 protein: CASSLAGGYGYTF
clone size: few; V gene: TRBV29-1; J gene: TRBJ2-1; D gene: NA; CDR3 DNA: TGCAGCGTTCAGGGCGCCTACAATGAGCAGTTCTTC; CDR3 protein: CSVQGAYNEQFF
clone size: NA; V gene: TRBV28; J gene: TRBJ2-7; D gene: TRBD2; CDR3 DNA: TGTGCCAGCAGTAAAAGGACTAGCGGGAGATCCTACGAGCAGTACTTC; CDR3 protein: CASSKRTSGRSYEQYF
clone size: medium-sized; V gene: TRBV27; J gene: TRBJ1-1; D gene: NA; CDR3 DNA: TGTGCCAGCAGTTTATCACCGGGGAGGGGCGTGAACACTGAAGCTTTCTTT; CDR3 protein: CASSLSPGRGVNTEAFF
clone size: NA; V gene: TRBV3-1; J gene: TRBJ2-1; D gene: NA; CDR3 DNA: TGTGCCAGCAGCCTGAGGGACGCTGAGCAGTTCTTC; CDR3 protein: CASSLRDAEQFF
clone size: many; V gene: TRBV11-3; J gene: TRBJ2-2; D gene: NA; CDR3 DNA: TGTGCCTCGGGGGCCGGGATGAACACCGGGGAGCTGTTTTTT; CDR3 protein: CASGAGMNTGELFF
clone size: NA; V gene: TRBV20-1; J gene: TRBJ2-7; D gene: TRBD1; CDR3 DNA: TGCAGTGCTACTAAGGACAGGGGCAAAGTAGGTGACGAGCAGTACTTC; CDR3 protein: CSATKDRGKVGDEQYF